This section outlines one TCR beta chain sequence together with its context. Its antigen remains unknown. CDR1 and CDR2 (germline): LNHNV, YYDKDF (reference sequence). The CDR3 contains 16 residues. From its re-call of the 5' RACE reads, TCRdb lists each CDR3 protein once, without DNA. In all, the sample yields some 440,000 distinct CDR3 sequences. The data stem from a study of T cells expressing NK-cell markers. Study details: Sorted T-cell subsets CD3+CD56+NKG2C+, CD3+CD56+NKG2C- and CD3+CD56-NKG2C+ were TCR beta-sequenced. The study, taken as a whole, reports: The leading position in the CD3+CD56-NKG2C+ fraction of a few donors also went to these clonotypes.

The chain has TRBV15 and TRBJ2-3; TCRdb selects TRBD2, and the lack of DNA leaves this call unchecked. This clonotype originated in a woman aged 50 to 60 in good health. Material: blood T cells: a sorted CD56 or NKG2C T cell subset, CD4+ or CD8+ T cells, or bulk PBMC T cells (not recorded which). The CDR3 reads CATSRDRAGGIDTQYF.